This T cell receptor (beta chain) originates from a study of T cells in Graves' hyperthyroidism and ophthalmopathy. Study-wide results and limits: Median prediction lead before ophthalmopathy onset was roughly 6 months with the model. A model of 13 V-J pairs discriminated ophthalmopathy from stable hyperthyroidism.

RNA transcripts gave rise to amplified TCR beta CDR3 regions. The HTBI set primed first-round TCR CDR3 RT-PCR. TCRdb analysed the multiplex PCR reads with MiXCR anew, one entry per CDR3 protein. Of about 380,000 distinct CDR3 sequences listed, approximately 15% are singletons. CDR1 is LGHDT and CDR2 is YNNKEL in the germline V gene (reference sequence). With 1 base removed from V and 5 bases from J, the gap between germline ends came to 11 bases. The CDR3 covers 14 residues. Of note for this clonotype: Its antigen is as yet unknown.

The sequence was collected from a woman in her sixties with Graves' hyperthyroidism. Sequencing used blood. The genes are TRBV3-1 and TRBJ2-5, with a tentative D call TRBD1 (5 bases). The CDR3 coding sequence is TGTGCCAGCAGCCAAGGGGCAGGGCTTGAGACCCAGTACTTC. This translates into CASSQGAGLETQYF.